The T cell receptor beta chain under discussion was sequenced for a study of T cell responses to AZD1222 COVID-19 vaccine. Study results and caveats: Increases in Spike-specific TCR breadth and depth were seen after two AZD1222 doses. Spike as a whole was targeted by vaccine-associated CD4 TCRs, dominant at 160-218 and 743-854. The donor cohort was predominantly white British with a female majority, and clonal diversity may have been underestimated. Unmutated variant regions are reportedly targeted by nearly half of spike-specific TCRs.

The V gene's germline CDR1 is MNHEY and CDR2 SMNVEV (reference sequence). The CDR3 is made up of 14 amino acids. The germline V and J ends were trimmed by 4 bases and 3 bases, with 13 bases remaining between them. In the case of this clone: Antigen specificity is unknown.

Assay used: immunoSEQ multiplex PCR; TCRdb lists only in-frame clones, some missing. Of about 170,000 clones detected, roughly 89% appear once; the ten largest clones hold around 1.5%. This TCR was sampled from an adult in good health. Source: peripheral blood, taken on day 0 of AZD1222 vaccination. The chain employs TRBV27 and TRBJ2-7, with D maybe TRBD2 (5 bases). The CDR3 reads CASSSRESFYEQYF. The DNA of the CDR3 is TGTGCCAGCAGTTCCCGGGAATCCTTCTACGAGCAGTACTTC.